This T cell receptor (beta chain) was profiled in a study of technical replicates of blood from a few donors. Profiled with immunoSEQ multiplex PCR; TCRdb holds only in-frame clones, not every one. The sample consists of fewer than 90,000 clones, around 94% of them appearing once. V dropped 5 bases and J dropped 0 bases, with 15 bases sitting between them. CDR1 and CDR2 from the germline V gene are SGHNT and YYREEE (reference sequence). The CDR3 runs 15 residues. Sequencing was done on a sample of T cells isolated from PBMCs. The TCR comes from a human donor in good health. The chain links TRBV5-4 to TRBJ2-7; weak D call: TRBD2 (5 bases). The CDR3 spells CASRGGASPSYEQYF. The DNA for the CDR3 is TGTGCCAGCAGAGGAGGAGCGAGTCCCTCCTACGAGCAGTACTTC.